The 2 T cell receptor beta chains below all came from one sample that was sequenced in a study of blood T cell repertoires in COVID-19. Libraries were prepared by immunoSEQ multiplex PCR; TCRdb keeps only in-frame clonotypes and omits some of them. Among about 83,000 clones listed, roughly 90% were seen once. The material sequenced was peripheral blood. The receptors were gathered from a woman at least 80 years old with active or convalescent COVID-19.

The chain couples TRBV18 to TRBJ2-5; tentatively, D is TRBD1 (5 bases). Germline V gene data show CDR1 as KGHSH and CDR2 as LQKENI. The CDR3 has 13 amino acids. Trimming removed 8 bases at V and 7 bases at J, with 17 bases between. As DNA, the CDR3 is TGTGCCAGCCGAATACAGGAAATTGGGACCCAGTACTTC. Its translation: CASRIQEIGTQYF.

The genes are TRBV28 and TRBJ1-2; TRBD1 is a possible D gene (5 bases). Germline V gene sequence: CDR1 MDHEN, CDR2 SYDVKM. This CDR3 contains 13 residues. V was cut by 3 bases and J by 2 bases, with 7 bases left in between. The CDR3 nucleotides read TGTGCCAGCAGTTTTCGACAGAACTATGGCTACACCTTC. It specifies CASSFRQNYGYTF.